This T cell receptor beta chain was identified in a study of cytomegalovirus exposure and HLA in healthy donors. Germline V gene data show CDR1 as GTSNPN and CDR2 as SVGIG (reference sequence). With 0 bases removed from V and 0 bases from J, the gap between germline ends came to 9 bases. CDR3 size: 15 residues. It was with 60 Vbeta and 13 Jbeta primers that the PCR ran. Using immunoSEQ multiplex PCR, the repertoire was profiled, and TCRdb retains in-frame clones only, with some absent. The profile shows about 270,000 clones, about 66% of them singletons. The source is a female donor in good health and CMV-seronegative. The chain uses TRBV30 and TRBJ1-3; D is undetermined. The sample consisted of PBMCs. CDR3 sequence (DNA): TGTGCCTGGAGTGTACGTTCGGGCTCTGGAAACACCATATATTTT. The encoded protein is CAWSVRSGSGNTIYF.